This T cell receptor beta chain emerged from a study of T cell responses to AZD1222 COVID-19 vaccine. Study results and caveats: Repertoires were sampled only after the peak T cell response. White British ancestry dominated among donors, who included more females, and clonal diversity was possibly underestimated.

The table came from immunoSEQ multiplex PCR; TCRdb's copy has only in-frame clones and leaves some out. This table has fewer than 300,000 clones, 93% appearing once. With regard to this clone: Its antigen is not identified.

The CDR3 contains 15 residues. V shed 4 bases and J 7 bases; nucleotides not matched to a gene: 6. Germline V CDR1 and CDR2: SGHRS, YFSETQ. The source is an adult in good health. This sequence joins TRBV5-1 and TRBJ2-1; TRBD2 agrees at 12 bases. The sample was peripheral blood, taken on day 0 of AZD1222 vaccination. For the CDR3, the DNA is TGCGCCAGCAGCCCTCTAGCGGGGGGGCCGAATGAGCAGTTCTTC. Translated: CASSPLAGGPNEQFF. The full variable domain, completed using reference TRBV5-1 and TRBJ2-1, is KAGVTQTPRYLIKTRGQQVTLSCSPISGHRSVSWYQQTPGQGLQFLFEYFSETQRNKGNFPGRFSGRQFSNSRSEMNVSTLELGDSALYLCASSPLAGGPNEQFFGPGTRLTVL.